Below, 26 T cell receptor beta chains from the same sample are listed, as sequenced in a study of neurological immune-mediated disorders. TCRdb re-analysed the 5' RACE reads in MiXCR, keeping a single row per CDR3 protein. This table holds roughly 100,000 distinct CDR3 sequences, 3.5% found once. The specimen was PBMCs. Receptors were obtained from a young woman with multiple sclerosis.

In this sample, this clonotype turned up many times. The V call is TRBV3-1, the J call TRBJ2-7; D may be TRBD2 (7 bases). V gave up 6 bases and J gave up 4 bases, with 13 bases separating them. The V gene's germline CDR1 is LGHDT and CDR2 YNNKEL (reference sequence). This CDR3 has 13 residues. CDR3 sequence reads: CASSEGGGYEQYF. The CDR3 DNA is TGTGCCAGCAGTGAAGGGGGGGGATACGAGCAGTACTTC.

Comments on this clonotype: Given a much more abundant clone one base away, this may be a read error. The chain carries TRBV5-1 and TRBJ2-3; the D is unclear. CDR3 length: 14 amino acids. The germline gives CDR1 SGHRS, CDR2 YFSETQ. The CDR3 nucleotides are TGCGCCAGCAGCTTCTGGCTTCCCACAGATAAGCAGTATTTT. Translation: CASSFWLPTDKQYF.

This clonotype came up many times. The CDR3 sequence: CASSLVTGTGETDTQYF. In nucleotides, the CDR3 is TGCGCCAGCAGCTTGGTTACCGGGACAGGGGAGACAGATACGCAGTATTTT. The chain recombines TRBV5-1 with TRBJ2-3, with 10 bases identical to TRBD1. Trimming took 0 bases from V and 3 from J; bases not matched to a gene: 7. The CDR3 sequence is 17 residues long. CDR1 SGHRS and CDR2 YFSETQ come from the germline V gene.

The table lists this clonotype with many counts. CDR3 in amino acids: CSVEKQLNTGELFF. CDR3 nucleotide sequence: TGCAGCGTTGAAAAACAGTTGAACACCGGGGAGCTGTTTTTT. J is TRBJ2-2 and V is TRBV29-1; D uncertain. This CDR3 comprises 14 residues. Trimming stripped 2 bases from V and 1 base from J, with 8 bases between. CDR1 is SQVTM, CDR2 ANQGSEA, per germline.

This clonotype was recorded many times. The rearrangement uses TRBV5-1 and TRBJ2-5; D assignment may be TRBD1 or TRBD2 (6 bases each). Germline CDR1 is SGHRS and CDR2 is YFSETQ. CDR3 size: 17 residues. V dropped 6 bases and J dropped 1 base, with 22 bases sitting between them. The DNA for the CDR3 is TGCGCCAGCAAGGTCGCTCCCAGCCGGGGGCTCCAAGAGACCCAGTACTTC. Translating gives CASKVAPSRGLQETQYF. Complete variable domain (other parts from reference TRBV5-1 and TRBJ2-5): KAGVTQTPRYLIKTRGQQVTLSCSPISGHRSVSWYQQTPGQGLQFLFEYFSETQRNKGNFPGRFSGRQFSNSRSEMNVSTLELGDSALYLCASKVAPSRGLQETQYFGPGTRLLVL.

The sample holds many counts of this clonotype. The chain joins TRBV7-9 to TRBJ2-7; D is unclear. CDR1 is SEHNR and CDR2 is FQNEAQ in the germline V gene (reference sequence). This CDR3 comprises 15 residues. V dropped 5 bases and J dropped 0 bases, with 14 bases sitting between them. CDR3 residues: CASSDVGRSSYEQYF. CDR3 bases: TGTGCCAGCAGCGACGTCGGAAGAAGCTCCTACGAGCAGTACTTC.

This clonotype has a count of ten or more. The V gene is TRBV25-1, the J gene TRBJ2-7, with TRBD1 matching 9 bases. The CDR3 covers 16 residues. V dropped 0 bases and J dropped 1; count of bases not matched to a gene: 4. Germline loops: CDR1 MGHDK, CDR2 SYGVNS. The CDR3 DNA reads TGTGCCAGCAGTGAATATGGGACAGGGAGATCCTACGAGCAGTACTTC. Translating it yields CASSEYGTGRSYEQYF.

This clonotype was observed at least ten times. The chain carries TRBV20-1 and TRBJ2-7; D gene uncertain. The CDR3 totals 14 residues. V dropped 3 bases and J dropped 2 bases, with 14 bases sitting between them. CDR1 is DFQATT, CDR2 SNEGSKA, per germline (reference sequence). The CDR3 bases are TGCAGTGCTAGTTCGATTAAGAGCACCTACGAGCAGTACTTC. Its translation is CSASSIKSTYEQYF.

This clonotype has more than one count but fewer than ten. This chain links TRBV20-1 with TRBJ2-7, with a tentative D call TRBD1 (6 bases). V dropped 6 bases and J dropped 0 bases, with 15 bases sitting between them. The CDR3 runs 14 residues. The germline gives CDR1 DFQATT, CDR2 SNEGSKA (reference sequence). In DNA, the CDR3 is TGCAGTGCAGAAGCCTACAGGGTCTCCTACGAGCAGTACTTC. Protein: CSAEAYRVSYEQYF.

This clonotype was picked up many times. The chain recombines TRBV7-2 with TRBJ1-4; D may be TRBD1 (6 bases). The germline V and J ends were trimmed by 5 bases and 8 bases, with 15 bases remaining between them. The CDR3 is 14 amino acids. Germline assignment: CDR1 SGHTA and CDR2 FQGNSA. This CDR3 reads CASSIPPTGEKLFF. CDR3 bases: TGTGCCAGCAGCATACCCCCCACAGGGGAAAAACTGTTTTTT.

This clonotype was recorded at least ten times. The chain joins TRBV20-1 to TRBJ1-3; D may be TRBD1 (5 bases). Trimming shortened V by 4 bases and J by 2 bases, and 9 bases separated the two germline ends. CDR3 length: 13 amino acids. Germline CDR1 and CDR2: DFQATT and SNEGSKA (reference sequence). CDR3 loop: CSATQGPGNTIYF. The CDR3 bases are TGCAGTGCTACTCAGGGCCCTGGAAACACCATATATTTT.

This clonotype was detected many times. The CDR3 sequence: CASSFGTGNYGYTF. CDR3 nucleotide sequence: TGTGCCAGCAGCTTCGGGACAGGGAACTATGGCTACACCTTC. The V gene is TRBV7-2, the J gene TRBJ1-2; the match to TRBD1 covers 9 bases. The germline gives CDR1 SGHTA, CDR2 FQGNSA. The CDR3 covers 14 residues. J lost 2 bases, V lost 3 bases, and 1 base had no gene match.

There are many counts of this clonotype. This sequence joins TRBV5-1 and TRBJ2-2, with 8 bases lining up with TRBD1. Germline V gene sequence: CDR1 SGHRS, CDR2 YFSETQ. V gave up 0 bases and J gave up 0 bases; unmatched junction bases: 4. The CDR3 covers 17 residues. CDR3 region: CASSLAGGQANTGELFF. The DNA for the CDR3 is TGCGCCAGCAGCTTGGCAGGGGGACAGGCGAACACCGGGGAGCTGTTTTTT.

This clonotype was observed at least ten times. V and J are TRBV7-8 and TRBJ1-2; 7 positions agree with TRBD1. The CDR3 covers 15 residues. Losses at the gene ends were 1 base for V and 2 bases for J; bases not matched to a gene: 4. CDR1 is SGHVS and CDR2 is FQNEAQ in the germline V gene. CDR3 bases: TGTGCCAGCAGCTTAGGGGGACAGCGAAACTATGGCTACACCTTC. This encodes CASSLGGQRNYGYTF.

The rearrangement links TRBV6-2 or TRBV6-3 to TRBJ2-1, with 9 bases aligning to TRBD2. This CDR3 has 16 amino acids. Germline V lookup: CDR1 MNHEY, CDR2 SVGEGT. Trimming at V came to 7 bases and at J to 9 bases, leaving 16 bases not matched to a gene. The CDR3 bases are TGTGCCAGCACAAAACCAACTAGCGGGCCAACCGGTGAGCAGTTCTTC. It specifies CASTKPTSGPTGEQFF.

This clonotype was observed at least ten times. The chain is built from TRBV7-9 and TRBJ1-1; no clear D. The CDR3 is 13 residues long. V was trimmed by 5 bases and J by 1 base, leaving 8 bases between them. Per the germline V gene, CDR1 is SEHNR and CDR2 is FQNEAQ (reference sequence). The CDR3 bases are TGTGCCAGCAGCACCCCGGGGAACACTGAAGCTTTCTTT. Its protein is CASSTPGNTEAFF.

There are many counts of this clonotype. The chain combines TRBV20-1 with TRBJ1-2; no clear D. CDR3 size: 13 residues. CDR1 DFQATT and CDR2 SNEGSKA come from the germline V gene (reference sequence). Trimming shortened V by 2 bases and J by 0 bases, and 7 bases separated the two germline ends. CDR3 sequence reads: CSARPVPNYGYTF. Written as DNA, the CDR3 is TGCAGTGCTAGACCTGTCCCTAACTATGGCTACACCTTC.

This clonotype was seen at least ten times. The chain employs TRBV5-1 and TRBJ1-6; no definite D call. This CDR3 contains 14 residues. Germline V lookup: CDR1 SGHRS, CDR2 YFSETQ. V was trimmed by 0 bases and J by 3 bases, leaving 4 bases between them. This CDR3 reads CASSLDHYNSPLHF. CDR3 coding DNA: TGCGCCAGCAGCTTGGACCACTATAATTCACCCCTCCACTTT.

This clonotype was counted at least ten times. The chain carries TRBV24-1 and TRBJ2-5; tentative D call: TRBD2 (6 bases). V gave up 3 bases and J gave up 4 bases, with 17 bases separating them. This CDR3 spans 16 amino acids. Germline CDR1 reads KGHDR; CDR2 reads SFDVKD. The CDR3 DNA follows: TGTGCCACCAGTGATCCCGGAGGGATCAGCAGAGAGACCCAGTACTTC. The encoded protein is CATSDPGGISRETQYF.

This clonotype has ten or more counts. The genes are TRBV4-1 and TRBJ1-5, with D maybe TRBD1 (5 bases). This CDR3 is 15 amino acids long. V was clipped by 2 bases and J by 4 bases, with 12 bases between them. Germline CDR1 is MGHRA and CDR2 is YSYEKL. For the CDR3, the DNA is TGCGCCAGCAGCCAAATACAGGAGTATAATCAGCCCCAGCATTTT. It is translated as CASSQIQEYNQPQHF.

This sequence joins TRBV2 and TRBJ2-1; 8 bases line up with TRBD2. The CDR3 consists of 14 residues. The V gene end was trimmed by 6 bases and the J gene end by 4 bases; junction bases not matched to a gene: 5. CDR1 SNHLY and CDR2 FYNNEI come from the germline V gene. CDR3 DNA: TGTGCCAGCAGCTTGCCTAGCGGGTACAATGAGCAGTTCTTC. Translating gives CASSLPSGYNEQFF.

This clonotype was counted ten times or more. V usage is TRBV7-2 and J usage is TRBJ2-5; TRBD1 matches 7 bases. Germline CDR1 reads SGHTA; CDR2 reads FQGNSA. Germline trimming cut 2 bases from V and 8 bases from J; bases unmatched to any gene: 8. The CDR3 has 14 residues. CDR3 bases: TGTGCCAGCAGCTTATACTCGGCAGGGGGTACCCAGTACTTC. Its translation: CASSLYSAGGTQYF.

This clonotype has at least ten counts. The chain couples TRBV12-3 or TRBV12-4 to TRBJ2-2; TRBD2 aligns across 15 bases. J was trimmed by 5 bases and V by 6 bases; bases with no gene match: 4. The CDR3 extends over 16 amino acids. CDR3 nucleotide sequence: TGTGCCAGCAGCCGGACTAGCGGGGGGGCGACCGGGGAGCTGTTTTTT. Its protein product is CASSRTSGGATGELFF.

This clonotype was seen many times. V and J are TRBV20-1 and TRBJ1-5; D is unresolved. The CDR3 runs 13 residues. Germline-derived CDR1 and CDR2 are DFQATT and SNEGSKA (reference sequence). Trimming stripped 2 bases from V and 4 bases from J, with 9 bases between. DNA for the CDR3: TGCAGTGCTAGACAAATGGAAAATCAGCCCCAGCATTTT. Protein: CSARQMENQPQHF.

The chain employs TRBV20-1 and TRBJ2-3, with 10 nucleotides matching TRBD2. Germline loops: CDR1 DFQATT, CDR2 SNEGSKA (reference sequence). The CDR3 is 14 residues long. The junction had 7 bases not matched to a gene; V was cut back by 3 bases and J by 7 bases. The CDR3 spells CSARLSSGSYTQYF. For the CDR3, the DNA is TGCAGTGCTAGGTTGTCTAGCGGGAGTTATACGCAGTATTTT.

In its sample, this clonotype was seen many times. CDR3 coding DNA: TGTGCCAGCAGCTTATTCGGGACAGGGGCTCGCGAGCAGTACTTC. Translated, it gives CASSLFGTGAREQYF. The chain combines TRBV7-2 with TRBJ2-7; 10 bases are a match to TRBD1. V was pared by 2 bases and J by 6 bases, with 7 bases of the junction left unmatched. The CDR3 runs to 15 residues. The germline gives CDR1 SGHTA, CDR2 FQGNSA.